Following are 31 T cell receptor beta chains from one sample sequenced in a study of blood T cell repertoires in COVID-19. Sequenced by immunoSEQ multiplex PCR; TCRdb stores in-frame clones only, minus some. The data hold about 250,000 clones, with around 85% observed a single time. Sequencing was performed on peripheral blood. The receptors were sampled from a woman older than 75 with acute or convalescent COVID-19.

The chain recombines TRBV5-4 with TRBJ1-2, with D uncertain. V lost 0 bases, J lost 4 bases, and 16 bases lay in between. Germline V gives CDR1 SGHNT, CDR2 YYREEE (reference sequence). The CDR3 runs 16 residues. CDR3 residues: CASSLELVAGGYGYTF. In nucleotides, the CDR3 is TGTGCCAGCAGCTTGGAATTAGTTGCGGGCGGCTATGGCTACACCTTC.

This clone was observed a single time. CDR3 sequence: CASSVAETGFAYGYTF. The CDR3 DNA is TGTGCCAGCAGCGTAGCTGAGACAGGGTTCGCCTATGGCTACACCTTC. The gene calls are TRBV9 and TRBJ1-2; 7 bases are a match to TRBD1. CDR1 is SGDLS and CDR2 is YYNGEE in the germline V gene. The CDR3 spans 16 residues. V was pared by 0 bases and J by 4 bases, with 9 bases of the junction left unmatched.

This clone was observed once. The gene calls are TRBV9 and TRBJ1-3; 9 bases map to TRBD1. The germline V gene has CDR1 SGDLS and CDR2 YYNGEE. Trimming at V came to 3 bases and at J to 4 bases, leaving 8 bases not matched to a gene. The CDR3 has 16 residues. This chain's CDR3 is CASSATGGEVGNTIYF. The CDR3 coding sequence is TGTGCCAGCAGCGCAACAGGGGGCGAGGTAGGAAACACCATATATTTT.

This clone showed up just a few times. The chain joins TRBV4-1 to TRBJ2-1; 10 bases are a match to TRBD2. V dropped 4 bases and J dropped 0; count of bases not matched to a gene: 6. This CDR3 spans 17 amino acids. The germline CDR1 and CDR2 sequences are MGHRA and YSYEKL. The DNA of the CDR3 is TGCGCCAGCAGCCCGAGTCCTAGCGGGAGCTCCTACAATGAGCAGTTCTTC. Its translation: CASSPSPSGSSYNEQFF.

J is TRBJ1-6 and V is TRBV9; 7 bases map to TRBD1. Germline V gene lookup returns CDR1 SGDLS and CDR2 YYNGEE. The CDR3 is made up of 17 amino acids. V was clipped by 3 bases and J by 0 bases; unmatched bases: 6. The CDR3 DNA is TGTGCCAGCAGCGAACTTACAGGGGCCTCCTATAATTCACCCCTCCACTTT. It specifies CASSELTGASYNSPLHF.

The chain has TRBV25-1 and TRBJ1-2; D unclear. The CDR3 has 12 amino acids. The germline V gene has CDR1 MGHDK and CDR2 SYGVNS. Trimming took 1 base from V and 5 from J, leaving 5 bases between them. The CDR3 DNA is TGTGCCAGCAGTGAATCCTATTATGGCTACACCTTC. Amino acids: CASSESYYGYTF.

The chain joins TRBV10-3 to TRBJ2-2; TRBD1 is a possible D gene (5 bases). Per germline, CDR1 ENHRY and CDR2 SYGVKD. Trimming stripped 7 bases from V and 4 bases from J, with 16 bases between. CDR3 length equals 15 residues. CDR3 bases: TGTGCCATCAATAAGGGCGGCCAGGGCACCGGGGAGCTGTTTTTT. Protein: CAINKGGQGTGELFF.

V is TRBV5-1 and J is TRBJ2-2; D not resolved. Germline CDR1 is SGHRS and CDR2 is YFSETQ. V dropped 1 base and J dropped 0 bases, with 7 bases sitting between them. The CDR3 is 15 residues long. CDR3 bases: TGCGCCAGCAGCTTGTATAGTCCGAACACCGGGGAGCTGTTTTTT. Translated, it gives CASSLYSPNTGELFF.

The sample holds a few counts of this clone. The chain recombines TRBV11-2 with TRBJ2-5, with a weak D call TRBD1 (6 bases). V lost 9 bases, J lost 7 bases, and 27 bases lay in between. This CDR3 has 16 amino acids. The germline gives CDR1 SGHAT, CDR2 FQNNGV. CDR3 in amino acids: CASTPLLLASTGTQYF. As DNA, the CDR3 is TGTGCCAGTACTCCTCTACTTCTAGCCTCGACAGGGACCCAGTACTTC.

The CDR3 spells CASRLGGQGDQPQHF. The CDR3, as DNA: TGCGCCAGCAGGCTAGGGGGACAGGGGGACCAGCCCCAGCATTTT. V and J are TRBV10-2 and TRBJ1-5, with 11 positions matching TRBD1. CDR3 length equals 15 residues. V gave up 6 bases and J gave up 7 bases; unmatched junction bases: 8. The V gene's germline CDR1 is WSHSY and CDR2 SAAADI.

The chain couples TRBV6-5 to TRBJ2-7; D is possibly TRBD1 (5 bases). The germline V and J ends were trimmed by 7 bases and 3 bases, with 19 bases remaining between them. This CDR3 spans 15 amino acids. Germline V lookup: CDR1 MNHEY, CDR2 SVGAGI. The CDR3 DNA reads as TGTGCCAGCACCCTGAAGAGTGTCAGGGTCTACGAGCAGTACTTC. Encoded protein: CASTLKSVRVYEQYF.

This chain's CDR3 is CASSPPGETQYF. The CDR3 bases are TGTGCCAGCAGCCCCCCAGGGGAGACCCAGTACTTC. The chain carries TRBV9 and TRBJ2-5, with D perhaps TRBD1 (5 bases). The CDR3 contains 12 residues. Germline CDR1 reads SGDLS; CDR2 reads YYNGEE. Trimming cost V 4 bases and J 5 bases, with 9 bases left between them.

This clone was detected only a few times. The CDR3 bases are TGTGCCAGTAGTCGACCGGGGGGCTTTGAGACCCAGTACTTC. It encodes CASSRPGGFETQYF. The genes are TRBV19 and TRBJ2-5; possibly TRBD2 for D (7 bases). From germline, CDR1 is LNHDA and CDR2 SQIVND (reference sequence). The ends were cut back, 5 bases at V and 5 bases at J, with 15 bases in the middle. The CDR3 extends over 14 amino acids.

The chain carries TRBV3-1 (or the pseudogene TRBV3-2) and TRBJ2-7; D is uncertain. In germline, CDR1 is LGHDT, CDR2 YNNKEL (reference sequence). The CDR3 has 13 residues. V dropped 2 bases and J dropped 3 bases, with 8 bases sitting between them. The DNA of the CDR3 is TGTGCCAGCAGCCAACGAAACTTCTACGAGCAGTACTTC. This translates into CASSQRNFYEQYF.

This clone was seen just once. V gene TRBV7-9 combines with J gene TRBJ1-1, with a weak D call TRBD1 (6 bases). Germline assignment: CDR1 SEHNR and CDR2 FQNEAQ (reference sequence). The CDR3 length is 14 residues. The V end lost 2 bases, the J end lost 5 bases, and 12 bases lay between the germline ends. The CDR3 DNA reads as TGTGCCAGCAGCTTATACACAGGGCAGACTGAAGCTTTCTTT. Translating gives CASSLYTGQTEAFF.

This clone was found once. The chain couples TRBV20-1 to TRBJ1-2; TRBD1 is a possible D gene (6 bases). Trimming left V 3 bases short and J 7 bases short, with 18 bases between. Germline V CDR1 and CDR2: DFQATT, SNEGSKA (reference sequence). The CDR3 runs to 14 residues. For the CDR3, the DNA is TGCAGTGCTAGTAATCGGGGGGCGCGAGGTGGCTACACCTTC. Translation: CSASNRGARGGYTF.

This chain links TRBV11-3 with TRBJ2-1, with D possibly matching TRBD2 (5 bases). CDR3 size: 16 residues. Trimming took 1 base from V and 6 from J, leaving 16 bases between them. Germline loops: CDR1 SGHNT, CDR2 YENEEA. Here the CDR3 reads CASSLGPSPVGNEQFF. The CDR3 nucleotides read TGTGCCAGCAGCTTAGGTCCTAGCCCGGTCGGCAATGAGCAGTTCTTC.

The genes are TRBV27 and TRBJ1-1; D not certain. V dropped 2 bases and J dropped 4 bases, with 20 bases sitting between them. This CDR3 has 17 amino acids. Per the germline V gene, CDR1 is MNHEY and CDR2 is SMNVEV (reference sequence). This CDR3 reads CASSLDPARHEVTEAFF. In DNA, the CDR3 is TGTGCCAGCAGTTTAGACCCCGCCCGTCACGAGGTCACTGAAGCTTTCTTT.

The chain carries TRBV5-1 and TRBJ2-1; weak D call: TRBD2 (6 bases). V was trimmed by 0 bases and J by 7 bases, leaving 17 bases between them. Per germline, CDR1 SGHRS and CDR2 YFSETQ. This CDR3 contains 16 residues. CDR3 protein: CASSLGTTPNLNEQFF. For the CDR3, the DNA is TGCGCCAGCAGCTTGGGGACTACCCCAAACCTAAATGAGCAGTTCTTC. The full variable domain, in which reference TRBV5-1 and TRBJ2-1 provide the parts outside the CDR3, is KAGVTQTPRYLIKTRGQQVTLSCSPISGHRSVSWYQQTPGQGLQFLFEYFSETQRNKGNFPGRFSGRQFSNSRSEMNVSTLELGDSALYLCASSLGTTPNLNEQFFGPGTRLTVL.

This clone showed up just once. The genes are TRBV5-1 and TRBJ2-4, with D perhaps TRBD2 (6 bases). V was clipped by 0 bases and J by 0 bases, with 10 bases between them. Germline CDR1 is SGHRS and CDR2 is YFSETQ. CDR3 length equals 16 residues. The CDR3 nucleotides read TGCGCCAGCAGCTTGGAGGCGGGGATAGCCAAAAACATTCAGTACTTC. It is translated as CASSLEAGIAKNIQYF.

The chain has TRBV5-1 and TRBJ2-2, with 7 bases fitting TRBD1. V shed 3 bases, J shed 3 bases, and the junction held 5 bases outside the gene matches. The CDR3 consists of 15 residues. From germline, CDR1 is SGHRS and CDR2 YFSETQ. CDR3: CASSWADRDTGELFF. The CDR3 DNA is TGCGCCAGCAGCTGGGCTGACAGGGACACCGGGGAGCTGTTTTTT.

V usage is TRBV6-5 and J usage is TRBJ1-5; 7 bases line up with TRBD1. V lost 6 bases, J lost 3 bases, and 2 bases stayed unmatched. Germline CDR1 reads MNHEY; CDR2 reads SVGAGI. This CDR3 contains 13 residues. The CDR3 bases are TGTGCCAGCAGGGGACAGCTCAATCAGCCCCAGCATTTT. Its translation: CASRGQLNQPQHF.

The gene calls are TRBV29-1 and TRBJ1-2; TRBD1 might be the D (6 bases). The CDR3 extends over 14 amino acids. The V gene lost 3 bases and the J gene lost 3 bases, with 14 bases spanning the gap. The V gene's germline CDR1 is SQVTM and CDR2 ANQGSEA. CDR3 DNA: TGCAGCGTTGACCTGGCAGGGGTAGACTATGGCTACACCTTC. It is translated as CSVDLAGVDYGYTF.

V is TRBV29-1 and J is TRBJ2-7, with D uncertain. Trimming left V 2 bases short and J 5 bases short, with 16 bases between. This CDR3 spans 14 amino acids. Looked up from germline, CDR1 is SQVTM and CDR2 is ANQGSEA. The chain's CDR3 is CSVELAGKTHEQYF. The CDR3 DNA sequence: TGCAGCGTTGAACTGGCAGGCAAGACCCACGAGCAGTACTTC.

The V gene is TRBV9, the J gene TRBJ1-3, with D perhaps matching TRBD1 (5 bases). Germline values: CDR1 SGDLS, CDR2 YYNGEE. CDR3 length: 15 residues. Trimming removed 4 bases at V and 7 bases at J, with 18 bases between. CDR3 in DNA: TGTGCCAGCAGCTCCCTGGATGGGGCGACCAACACCATATATTTT. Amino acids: CASSSLDGATNTIYF.

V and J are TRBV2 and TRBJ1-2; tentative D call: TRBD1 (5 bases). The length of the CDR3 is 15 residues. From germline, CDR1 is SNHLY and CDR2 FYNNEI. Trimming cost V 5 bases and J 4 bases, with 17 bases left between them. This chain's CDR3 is CASSFPPQAFYGYTF. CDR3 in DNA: TGTGCCAGCAGTTTCCCTCCACAGGCGTTCTATGGCTACACCTTC.

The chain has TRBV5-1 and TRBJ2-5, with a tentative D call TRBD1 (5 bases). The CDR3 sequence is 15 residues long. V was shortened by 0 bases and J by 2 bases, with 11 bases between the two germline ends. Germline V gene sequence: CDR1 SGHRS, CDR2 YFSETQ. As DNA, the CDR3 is TGCGCCAGCAGCTTGGCCAGGGTCGGGCAAGAGACCCAGTACTTC. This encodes CASSLARVGQETQYF.

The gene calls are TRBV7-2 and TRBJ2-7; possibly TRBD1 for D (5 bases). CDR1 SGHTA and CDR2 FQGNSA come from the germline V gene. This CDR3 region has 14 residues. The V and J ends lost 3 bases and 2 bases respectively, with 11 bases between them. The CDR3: CASSFQDKTYEQYF. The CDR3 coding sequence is TGTGCCAGCAGCTTCCAGGACAAAACCTACGAGCAGTACTTC.

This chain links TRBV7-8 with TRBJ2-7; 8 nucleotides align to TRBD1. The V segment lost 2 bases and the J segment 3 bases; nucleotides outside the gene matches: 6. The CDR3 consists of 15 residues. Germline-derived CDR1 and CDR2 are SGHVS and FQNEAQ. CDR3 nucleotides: TGTGCCAGCAGCTTACAGGCAGGGGGCAACTACGAGCAGTACTTC. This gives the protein CASSLQAGGNYEQYF. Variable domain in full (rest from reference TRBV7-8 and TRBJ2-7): GAGVSQSPRYKVAKRGQDVALRCDPISGHVSLFWYQQALGQGPEFLTYFQNEAQLDKSGLPSDRFFAERPEGSVSTLKIQRTQQEDSAVYLCASSLQAGGNYEQYFGPGTRLTVT.

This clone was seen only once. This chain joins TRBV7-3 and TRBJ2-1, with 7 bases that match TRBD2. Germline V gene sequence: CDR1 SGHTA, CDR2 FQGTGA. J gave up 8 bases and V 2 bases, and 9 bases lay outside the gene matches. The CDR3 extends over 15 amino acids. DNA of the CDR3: TGTGCCAGCAGCTTACTGCCGGGAGGCATCGATGAGCAGTTCTTC. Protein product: CASSLLPGGIDEQFF. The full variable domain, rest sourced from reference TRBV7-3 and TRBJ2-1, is GAGVSQTPSNKVTEKGKYVELRCDPISGHTALYWYRQSLGQGPEFLIYFQGTGAADDSGLPNDRFFAVRPEGSVSTLKIQRTERGDSAVYLCASSLLPGGIDEQFFGPGTRLTVL.

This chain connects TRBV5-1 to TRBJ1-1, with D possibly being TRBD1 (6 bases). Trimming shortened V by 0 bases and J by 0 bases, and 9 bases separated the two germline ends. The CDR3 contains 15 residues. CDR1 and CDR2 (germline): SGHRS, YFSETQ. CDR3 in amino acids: CASSLAGDMNTEAFF. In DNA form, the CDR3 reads TGCGCCAGCAGCTTGGCAGGGGACATGAACACTGAAGCTTTCTTT.